These 15 T cell receptor beta chains were all obtained from the same sample, sequenced in a study of post-analysis software for immune sequencing data. Presence of unique molecular identifiers characterized the TCR beta cDNA libraries. TCRdb re-derived calls from the PCR reads in MiXCR, one entry per CDR3 protein. The sample carries 350,000 to 450,000 distinct CDR3 sequences, around a third recorded once. For these TCRs, the target antigens are not known. Study results and caveats: TRBV segments more frequent in patients than in controls numbered several and included TRBV5-6, TRBV5-1 and TRBV20-1.

The source material was blood. The origin of the receptors is a girl aged 5 to 17 with multiple sclerosis.

In its sample, this clonotype was seen a few times. The CDR3: CASSLPWIAGGYNEQFF. CDR3 nucleotides: TGTGCCAGCAGTCTCCCGTGGATAGCGGGGGGATACAATGAGCAGTTCTTC. The chain couples TRBV6-1 to TRBJ2-1, with TRBD2 matching over 10 bases. Germline V CDR1 and CDR2: MNHNS, SASEGT. The CDR3 contains 17 residues. V lost 5 bases, J lost 4 bases, and 11 bases stayed unmatched.

The chain has TRBV6-5 and TRBJ1-5; D is unresolved. The CDR3 is made up of 14 amino acids. The V end lost 4 bases, the J end lost 1 base, and 8 bases lay between the germline ends. Germline CDR1 MNHEY, CDR2 SVGAGI. The CDR3 spells CASSFTQSNQPQHF. The DNA for the CDR3 is TGTGCCAGCAGTTTTACACAAAGCAATCAGCCCCAGCATTTT.

The CDR3 DNA sequence: TGTGCCTGGAGTGTAGGACGGGGGTACAATGAGCAGTTCTTC. It translates to CAWSVGRGYNEQFF. The genes are TRBV30 and TRBJ2-1; weak D call: TRBD2 (6 bases). CDR1 is GTSNPN, CDR2 SVGIG, per germline (reference sequence). V shed 0 bases and J shed 4 bases, with 10 bases lying between them. This CDR3 is 14 amino acids long.

This clonotype was observed a few times. The V and J genes are TRBV4-3 and TRBJ1-2; D ambiguous. The CDR3 length is 14 residues. Germline values: CDR1 LGHNA, CDR2 YSLEER. Trimming removed 0 bases from V and 4 bases from J, with 9 bases in between. The CDR3 loop reads CASSQESGSYGYTF. The CDR3 DNA is TGCGCCAGCAGCCAAGAATCCGGTTCCTATGGCTACACCTTC.

The genes are TRBV6-2 or TRBV6-3 and TRBJ2-3, with unresolved D. V was cut by 5 bases and J by 6 bases, with 9 bases left in between. This CDR3 contains 12 residues. Germline CDR1 reads MNHEY; CDR2 reads SVGEGT. The CDR3 nucleotides read TGTGCCAGCAGTACAGCCTCGGATACGCAGTATTTT. This sequence encodes CASSTASDTQYF.

This clonotype was picked up a small number of times. V is TRBV7-2 and J is TRBJ1-5; D remains ambiguous. With 5 bases removed from V and 5 bases from J, the gap between germline ends came to 13 bases. This CDR3 has 14 residues. The germline CDR1 and CDR2 sequences are SGHTA and FQGNSA. For the CDR3, the DNA is TGTGCCAGCAGCCTCCAAGCTGTAGATCAGCCCCAGCATTTT. Its protein is CASSLQAVDQPQHF.

V usage is TRBV11-3 and J usage is TRBJ2-7; 10 bases are a match to TRBD1. With 4 bases clipped from V and 7 bases from J, the junction kept 10 bases outside the gene matches. In germline, CDR1 is SGHNT, CDR2 YENEEA. The CDR3 consists of 15 residues. CDR3 region: CASSSRQGAANEQYF. The CDR3 nucleotides read TGTGCCAGCAGCTCTAGACAGGGGGCGGCGAATGAGCAGTACTTC.

The V call is TRBV4-2, the J call TRBJ1-2; 7 bases fit TRBD1. This CDR3 has 16 amino acids. With V trimmed by 6 bases and J by 8 bases, 18 bases remained unmatched. Germline V gene data show CDR1 as LGHNA and CDR2 as YNFKEQ. The CDR3 reads CASRSRGTAEDLGYTF. CDR3 nucleotides: TGTGCCAGCAGGAGTAGGGGGACAGCGGAGGATTTGGGCTACACCTTC.

The chain combines TRBV5-1 with TRBJ2-7, with 10 bases identical to TRBD1. Germline CDR1 SGHRS, CDR2 YFSETQ. The CDR3 runs to 15 residues. Trimming cost V 3 bases and J 4 bases; bases outside gene matches: 7. The CDR3 protein is CASSWTTGGQYEQYF. In DNA form, the CDR3 reads TGCGCCAGCAGCTGGACGACAGGGGGCCAATACGAGCAGTACTTC.

This clonotype was seen a handful of times. This chain connects TRBV5-1 to TRBJ2-4; possible D gene TRBD1, 5 bases. The end of the DNA is better explained by TRBJ2-7, so the J call may be wrong. Germline V lookup: CDR1 SGHRS, CDR2 YFSETQ. The CDR3 totals 15 residues. The chain's CDR3 is CASSLAGGAGYEQYF. CDR3 coding DNA: TGCGCCAGCAGCTTGGCCGGTGGGGCCGGCTACGAGCAGTACTTC.

The sample holds a few counts of this clonotype. The V and J genes are TRBV5-1 and TRBJ2-3, with a tentative D call TRBD1 (5 bases). Germline lookup yields CDR1 SGHRS and CDR2 YFSETQ. The CDR3 covers 14 residues. Trimming stripped 0 bases from V and 2 bases from J, with 7 bases between. The CDR3, as DNA: TGCGCCAGCAGCTTGGAGGGGTACACAGATACGCAGTATTTT. It is translated as CASSLEGYTDTQYF.

This clonotype appeared a few times. V and J are TRBV7-9 and TRBJ2-5; 10 bases fit TRBD1. The V segment lost 8 bases and the J segment 5 bases; nucleotides outside the gene matches: 8. This CDR3 contains 14 residues. The germline V gene has CDR1 SEHNR and CDR2 FQNEAQ (reference sequence). CDR3 loop: CASGRQGAMETQYF. DNA of the CDR3: TGTGCCAGCGGACGACAGGGGGCGATGGAGACCCAGTACTTC.

This clonotype was found a few times. V is TRBV7-2 and J is TRBJ1-6; D not certain. The CDR3 is made up of 12 amino acids. The germline gives CDR1 SGHTA, CDR2 FQGNSA. Between the trimmed V and J ends, which lost 2 bases and 13 bases, there was a span of 9 bases. CDR3 bases: TGTGCCAGCAGCTTAATAGGCCAGCCCCTCCACTTT. Amino acids: CASSLIGQPLHF. Variable domain in full (rest from reference TRBV7-2 and TRBJ1-6): GAGVSQSPSNKVTEKGKDVELRCDPISGHTALYWYRQSLGQGLEFLIYFQGNSAPDKSGLPSDRFSAERTGGSVSTLTIQRTQQEDSAVYLCASSLIGQPLHFGNGTRLTVT.

This clonotype has only a few counts. The chain joins TRBV5-1 to TRBJ2-7; 7 bases map to TRBD1. The ends lost 4 bases at V and 2 bases at J; junction bases unmatched: 6. The CDR3 totals 14 residues. Germline V gene sequence: CDR1 SGHRS, CDR2 YFSETQ. This CDR3 reads CASSQWTGTYEQYF. The CDR3, as DNA: TGCGCCAGCAGCCAGTGGACAGGTACCTACGAGCAGTACTTC. Together with reference TRBV5-1 and TRBJ2-7, the CDR3 gives the full variable domain: KAGVTQTPRYLIKTRGQQVTLSCSPISGHRSVSWYQQTPGQGLQFLFEYFSETQRNKGNFPGRFSGRQFSNSRSEMNVSTLELGDSALYLCASSQWTGTYEQYFGPGTRLTVT.

This clonotype was observed a handful of times. V is TRBV7-2 and J is TRBJ2-7; 11 positions agree with TRBD2. There are 16 residues in the CDR3. The V segment lost 2 bases and the J segment 2 bases; nucleotides outside the gene matches: 5. Per germline, CDR1 SGHTA and CDR2 FQGNSA. Here the CDR3 reads CASSLYGTSGAYEQYF. Here the CDR3 DNA reads TGTGCCAGCAGCTTATACGGGACTAGCGGAGCCTACGAGCAGTACTTC.